Detailed here is one TCR beta chain. This clone was observed a handful of times. The antigen this receptor binds is unknown. The sample holds no much larger clone one base away, and base qualities are not on file. TCR beta chain sequences were generated from genomic DNA using the immunoSEQ assay. Under the source paper's analysis protocol: CDR3 sequences that did not begin with the conserved framework cysteine at position 104 were removed by hand. To get clonality, the normalized Shannon's Diversity Index was subtracted from one, giving values from 0 (maximal diversity) to 1 (oligoclonal). To check whether a given CDR3 had different frequencies in two samples, for example brain versus blood, chi-squared comparison-of-proportions tests were used. Public clonotypes were found by searching immuneACCESS, and the VDJdb browser was used to assess similarity to known antiviral clonotypes. TCRdb mirrors the immuneACCESS table, restricted to in-frame sequences. Some clones are absent from its copies; in checked studies, under half trace to an unresolved V gene, and the reason for the others is unknown. D and trimming come from the DNA, and the V and J calls and clone size come from that table. Present in this sample are 5,000 or so clones, just over 90% of which were seen just once. The top ten constitute over 1.5% of the sample.

The data derive from a study of brain T cells in children with intractable seizures (dated by TCRdb to about 2021). Looking at the study overall: Resected brain tissue from over 50 pediatric epilepsy surgery cases was initially screened for immune gene transcripts with a NanoString immunology panel. About 65% of the 12 selected surgery cases also had pre-surgery blood sequenced, which left four cases with brain tissue only.

Here is what the overall study found, with its caveats: Viral specificity was inferred only from CDR3 sequence similarity, and patients' HCMV serostatus was unknown. The top 50 brain clonotypes contained both public and private clones, and in each case the most abundant public CDR3 closely resembled known HCMV, EBV or influenza A epitope-specific CDR3s. Because sequencing depth was different between pre-surgery and post-surgery blood, clones absent from the pre-surgery sample may reflect undersampling.

Trimming takes 10 bases off V and 6 bases off J; junction bases not matched to a gene: 10. Inclusive of the bounding cysteine and phenylalanine, the CDR3 is 14 residues long. The CDR3 DNA has 42 bases and is translated from base 1. The germline V gene (reference sequence) sets CDR1 to LNHDA and CDR2 to SQIVND. The sample's time point label is to be understood as: resected brain tissue, or blood drawn just prior to surgery. The surgery cases showing the highest brain T cell transcript signatures were chosen for TCR beta chain sequencing of brain tissue and, when available, of blood. Prior to surgery, the patients had been treated with at least one anti-epileptic drug. The TCR-sequenced patients were children whose drug-resistant epilepsy was caused by tuberous sclerosis complex, focal cortical dysplasia, Rasmussen encephalitis or hemimegalencephaly. The brain samples were frozen blocks of fresh, involved tissue resected during epilepsy surgery. The Monarch genomic DNA purification kit was used to extract bulk genomic DNA from unsorted brain tissue and from whole blood.

The clonotype was recovered from a boy in the first two years of life with focal cortical dysplasia and intractable seizures. Sequencing was performed on resected brain tissue, taken at surgery. The sequence joins TRBV19 to TRBJ2-2, with 8 junctional bases fitting TRBD1. The DNA sequence follows: TGTGCCACTGGAAACAGGGGGATGGCCGGGGAGCTGTTTTTT. Translated, this is CATGNRGMAGELFF. Joined to the reference TRBV19 and TRBJ2-2 proteins, this CDR3 gives the full variable domain: DGGITQSPKYLFRKEGQNVTLSCEQNLNHDAMYWYRQDPGQGLRLIYYSQIVNDFQKGDIAEGYSVSREKKESFPLTVTSAQKNPTAFYLCATGNRGMAGELFFGEGSRLTVL.